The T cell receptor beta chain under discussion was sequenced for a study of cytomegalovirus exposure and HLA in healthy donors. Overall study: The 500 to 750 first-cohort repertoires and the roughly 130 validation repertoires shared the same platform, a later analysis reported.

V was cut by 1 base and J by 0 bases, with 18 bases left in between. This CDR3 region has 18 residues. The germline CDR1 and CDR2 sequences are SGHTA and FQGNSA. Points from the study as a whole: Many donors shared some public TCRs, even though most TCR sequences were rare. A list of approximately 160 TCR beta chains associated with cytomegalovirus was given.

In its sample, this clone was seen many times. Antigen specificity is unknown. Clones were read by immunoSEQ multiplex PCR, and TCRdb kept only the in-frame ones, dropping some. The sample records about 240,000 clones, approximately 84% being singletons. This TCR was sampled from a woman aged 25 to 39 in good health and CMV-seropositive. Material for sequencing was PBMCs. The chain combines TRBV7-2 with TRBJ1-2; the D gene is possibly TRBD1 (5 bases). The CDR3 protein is CASSLGAGGVTANYGYTF. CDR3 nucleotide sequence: TGTGCCAGCAGCTTAGGGGCGGGAGGGGTAACAGCTAACTATGGCTACACCTTC.